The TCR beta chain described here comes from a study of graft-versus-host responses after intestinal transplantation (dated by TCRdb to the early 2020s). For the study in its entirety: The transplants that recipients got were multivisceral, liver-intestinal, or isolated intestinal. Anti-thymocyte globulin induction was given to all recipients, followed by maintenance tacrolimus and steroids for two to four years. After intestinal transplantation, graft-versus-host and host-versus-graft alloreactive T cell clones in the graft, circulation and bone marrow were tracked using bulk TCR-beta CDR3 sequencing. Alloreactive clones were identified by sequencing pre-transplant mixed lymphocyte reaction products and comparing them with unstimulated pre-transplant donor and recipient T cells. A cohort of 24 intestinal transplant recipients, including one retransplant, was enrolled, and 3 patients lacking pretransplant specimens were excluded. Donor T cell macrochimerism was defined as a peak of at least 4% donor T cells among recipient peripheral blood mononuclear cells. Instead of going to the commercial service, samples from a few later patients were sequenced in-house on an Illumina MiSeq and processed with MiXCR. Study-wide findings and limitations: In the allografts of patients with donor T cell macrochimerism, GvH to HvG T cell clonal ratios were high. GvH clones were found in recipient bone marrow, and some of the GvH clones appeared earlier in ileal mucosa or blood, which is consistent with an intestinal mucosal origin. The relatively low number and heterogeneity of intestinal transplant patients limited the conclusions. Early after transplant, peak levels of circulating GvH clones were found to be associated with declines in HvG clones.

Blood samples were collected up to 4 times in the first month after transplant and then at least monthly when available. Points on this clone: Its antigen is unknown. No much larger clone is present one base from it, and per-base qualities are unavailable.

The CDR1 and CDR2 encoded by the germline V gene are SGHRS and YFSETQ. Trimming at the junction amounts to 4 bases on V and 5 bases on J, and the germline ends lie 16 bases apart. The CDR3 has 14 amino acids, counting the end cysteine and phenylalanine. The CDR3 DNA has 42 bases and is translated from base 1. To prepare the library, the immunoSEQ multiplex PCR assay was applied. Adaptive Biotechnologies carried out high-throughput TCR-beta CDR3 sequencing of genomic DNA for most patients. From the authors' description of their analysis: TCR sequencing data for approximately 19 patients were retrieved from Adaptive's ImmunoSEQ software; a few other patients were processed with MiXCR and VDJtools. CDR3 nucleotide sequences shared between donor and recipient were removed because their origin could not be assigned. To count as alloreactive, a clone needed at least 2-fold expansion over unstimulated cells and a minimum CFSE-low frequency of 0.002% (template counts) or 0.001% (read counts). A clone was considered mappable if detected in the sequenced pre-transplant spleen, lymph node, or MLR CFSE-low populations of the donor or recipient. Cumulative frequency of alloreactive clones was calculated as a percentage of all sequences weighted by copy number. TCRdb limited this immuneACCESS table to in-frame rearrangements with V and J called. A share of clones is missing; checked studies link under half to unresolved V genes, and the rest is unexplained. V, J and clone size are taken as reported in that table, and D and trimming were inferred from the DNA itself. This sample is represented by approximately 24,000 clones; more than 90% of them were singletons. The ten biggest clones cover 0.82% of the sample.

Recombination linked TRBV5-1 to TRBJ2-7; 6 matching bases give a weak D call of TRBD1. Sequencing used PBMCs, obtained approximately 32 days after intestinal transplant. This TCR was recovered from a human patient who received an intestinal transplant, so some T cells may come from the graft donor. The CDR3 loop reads CASSVYRDRDEQYF. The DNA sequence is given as TGCGCCAGCAGCGTCTACAGGGATCGGGACGAGCAGTACTTC.